This entry describes one TCR beta chain. These data come from a study of blood T cell repertoires in COVID-19. The wider study: Material from acute and convalescent COVID-19 was sourced from the United States, Italy and Spain. PBMCs, B-cell-depleted T cells, or T cells were the source of the cDNA or gDNA that made up the material.

V lost 4 bases, J lost 3 bases, and 11 bases stayed unmatched. Germline CDR1 is MNHEY and CDR2 is SMNVEV (reference sequence). This CDR3 contains 16 residues. Authors' processing steps: Amplification of reference gene primers was used by the study to estimate nucleated cell counts. This table comes from immunoSEQ multiplex PCR, and its TCRdb copy is limited to in-frame clones, with some not included. V and J calls and clone size are copied from that table; D and trimming were computed from the DNA. Of about 38,000 clones detected, roughly 74% appear once; the ten largest clones hold over 9.5%. Recruited during active infection, patients (from Seattle) were subsequently followed longitudinally.

The receptor comes from a man in his 70s with COVID-19, enrolled during active disease. This chain uses TRBV27 with TRBJ1-2; TRBD1 matches at 7 bases. Sequencing was carried out using peripheral blood. The CDR3 is CASSSFDRDGDYGYTF. The CDR3 DNA is TGTGCCAGCAGTTCCTTCGACAGGGACGGAGACTATGGCTACACCTTC.